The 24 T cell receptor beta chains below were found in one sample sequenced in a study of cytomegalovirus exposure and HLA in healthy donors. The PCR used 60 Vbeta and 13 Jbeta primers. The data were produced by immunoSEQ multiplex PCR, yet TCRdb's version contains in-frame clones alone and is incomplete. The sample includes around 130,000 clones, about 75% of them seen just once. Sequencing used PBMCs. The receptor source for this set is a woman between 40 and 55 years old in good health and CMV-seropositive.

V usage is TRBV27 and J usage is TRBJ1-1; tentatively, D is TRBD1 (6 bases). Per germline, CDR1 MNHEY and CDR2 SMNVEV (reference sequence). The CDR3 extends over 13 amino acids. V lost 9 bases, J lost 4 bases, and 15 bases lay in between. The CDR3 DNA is TGTGCCAGGGTGAGGGGGGGGCGCACTGAAGCTTTCTTT. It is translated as CARVRGGRTEAFF.

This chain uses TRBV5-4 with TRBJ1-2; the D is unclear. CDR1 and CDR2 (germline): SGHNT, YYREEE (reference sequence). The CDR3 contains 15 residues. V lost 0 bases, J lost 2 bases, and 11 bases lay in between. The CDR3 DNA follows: TGTGCCAGCAGCTTGGGGCAGGAGGGAAACTATGGCTACACCTTC. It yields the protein CASSLGQEGNYGYTF.

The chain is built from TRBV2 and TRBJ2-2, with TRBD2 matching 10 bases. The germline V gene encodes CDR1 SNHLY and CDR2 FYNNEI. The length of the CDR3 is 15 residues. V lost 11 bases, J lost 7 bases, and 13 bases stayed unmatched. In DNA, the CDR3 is TGTGCCCTAGGAGGGAGCGGGAGGGTTCTCGGGGAGCTGTTTTTT. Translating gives CALGGSGRVLGELFF. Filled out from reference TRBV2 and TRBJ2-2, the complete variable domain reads EPEVTQTPSHQVTQMGQEVILRCVPISNHLYFYWYRQILGQKVEFLVSFYNNEISEKSEIFDDQFSVERPDGSNFTLKIRSTKLEDSAMYFCALGGSGRVLGELFFGEGSRLTVL.

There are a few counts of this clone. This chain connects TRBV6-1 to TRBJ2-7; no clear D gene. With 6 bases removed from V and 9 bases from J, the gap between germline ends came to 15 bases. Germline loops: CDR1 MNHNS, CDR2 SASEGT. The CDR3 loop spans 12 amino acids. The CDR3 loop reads CASSVPGRGQYF. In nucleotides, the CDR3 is TGTGCCAGCAGCGTTCCCGGAAGAGGGCAGTACTTC.

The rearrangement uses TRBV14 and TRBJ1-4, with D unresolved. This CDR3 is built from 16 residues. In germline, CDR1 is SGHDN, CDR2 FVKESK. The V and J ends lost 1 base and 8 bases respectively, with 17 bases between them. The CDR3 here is CASSQGTEALGEKLFF. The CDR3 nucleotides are TGTGCCAGCAGCCAAGGGACGGAGGCCCTAGGGGAAAAACTGTTTTTT.

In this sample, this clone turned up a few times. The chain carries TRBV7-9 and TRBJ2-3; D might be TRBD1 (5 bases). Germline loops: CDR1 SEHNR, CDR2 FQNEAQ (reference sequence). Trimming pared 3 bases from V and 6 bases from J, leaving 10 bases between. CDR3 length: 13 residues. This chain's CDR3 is CASSLLGADTQYF. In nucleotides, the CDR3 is TGTGCCAGCAGCTTGTTAGGGGCGGATACGCAGTATTTT.

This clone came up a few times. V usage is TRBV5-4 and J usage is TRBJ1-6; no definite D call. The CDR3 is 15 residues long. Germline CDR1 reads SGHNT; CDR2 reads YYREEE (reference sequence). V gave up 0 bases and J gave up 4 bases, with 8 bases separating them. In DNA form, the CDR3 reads TGTGCCAGCAGCTTGGGAGGAGGTTATAATTCACCCCTCCACTTT. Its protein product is CASSLGGGYNSPLHF.

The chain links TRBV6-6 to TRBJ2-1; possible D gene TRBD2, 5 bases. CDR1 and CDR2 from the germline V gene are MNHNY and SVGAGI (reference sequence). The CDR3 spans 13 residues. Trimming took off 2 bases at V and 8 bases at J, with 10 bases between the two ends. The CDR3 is CASSYVRADEQFF. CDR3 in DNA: TGTGCCAGCAGTTACGTGAGGGCAGATGAGCAGTTCTTC.

The DNA of the CDR3 is TGTGCCAGCAGCGTGATACAGGGGGCTATGAACACTGAAGCTTTCTTT. Translated, it gives CASSVIQGAMNTEAFF. The chain is built from TRBV27 and TRBJ1-1, with 9 bases lining up with TRBD1. The CDR3 has 16 amino acids. Germline V gene data show CDR1 as MNHEY and CDR2 as SMNVEV (reference sequence). The J segment lost 0 bases and the V segment lost 6 bases, leaving 8 bases of the junction unmatched.

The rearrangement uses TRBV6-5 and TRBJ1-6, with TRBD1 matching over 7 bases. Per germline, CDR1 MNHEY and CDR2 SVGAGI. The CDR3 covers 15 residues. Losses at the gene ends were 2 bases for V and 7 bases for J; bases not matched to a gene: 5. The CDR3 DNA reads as TGTGCCAGCAGTTACACGGACAGGACGAATTCACCCCTCCACTTT. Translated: CASSYTDRTNSPLHF.

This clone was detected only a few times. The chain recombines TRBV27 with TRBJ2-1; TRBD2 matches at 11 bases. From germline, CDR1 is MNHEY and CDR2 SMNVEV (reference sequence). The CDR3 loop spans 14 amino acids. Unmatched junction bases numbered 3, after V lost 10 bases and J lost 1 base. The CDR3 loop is CATTSGSSYNEQFF. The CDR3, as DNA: TGTGCCACCACTAGCGGGAGTTCCTACAATGAGCAGTTCTTC.

This CDR3 is CASYHPQVAFF. The CDR3, as DNA: TGTGCCAGCTATCACCCACAGGTAGCTTTCTTT. This sequence joins TRBV28 and TRBJ1-1; D may be TRBD1 (5 bases). Germline V gene data show CDR1 as MDHEN and CDR2 as SYDVKM. V was clipped by 8 bases and J by 10 bases, with 14 bases between them. The CDR3 runs 11 residues.

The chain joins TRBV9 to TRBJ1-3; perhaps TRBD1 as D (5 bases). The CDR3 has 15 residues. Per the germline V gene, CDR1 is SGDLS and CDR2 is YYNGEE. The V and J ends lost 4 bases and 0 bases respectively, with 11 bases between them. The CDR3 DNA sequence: TGTGCCAGCAGCTTAGGGGAGTACTCTGGAAACACCATATATTTT. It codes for CASSLGEYSGNTIYF.

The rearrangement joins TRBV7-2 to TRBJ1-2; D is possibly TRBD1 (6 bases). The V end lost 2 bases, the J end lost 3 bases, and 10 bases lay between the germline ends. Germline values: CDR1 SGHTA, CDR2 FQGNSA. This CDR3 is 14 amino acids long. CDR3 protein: CASSLQGSDYGYTF. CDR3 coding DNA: TGTGCCAGCAGCTTACAGGGGTCGGACTATGGCTACACCTTC.

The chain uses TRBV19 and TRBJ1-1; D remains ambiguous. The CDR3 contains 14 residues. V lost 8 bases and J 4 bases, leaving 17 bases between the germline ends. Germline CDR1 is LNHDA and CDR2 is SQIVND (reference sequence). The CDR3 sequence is CASRTEQRSTEAFF. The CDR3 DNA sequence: TGTGCCAGTCGCACGGAGCAAAGGAGCACTGAAGCTTTCTTT.

The DNA for the CDR3 is TGCAGTGCTAGAGCCGTACTTGGCTACACCTTC. It specifies CSARAVLGYTF. The chain has TRBV20-1 and TRBJ1-2; D call uncertain. Trimming shortened V by 1 base and J by 7 bases, and 7 bases separated the two germline ends. Germline CDR1 reads DFQATT; CDR2 reads SNEGSKA (reference sequence). There are 11 residues in the CDR3.

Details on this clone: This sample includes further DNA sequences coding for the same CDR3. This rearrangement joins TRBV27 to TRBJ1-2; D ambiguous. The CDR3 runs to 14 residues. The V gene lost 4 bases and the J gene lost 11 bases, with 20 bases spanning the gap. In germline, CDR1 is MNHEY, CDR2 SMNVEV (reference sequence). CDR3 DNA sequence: TGTGCCAGCAGTTCAGAACCTCCAACGGGTGGTTACACCTTC. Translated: CASSSEPPTGGYTF.

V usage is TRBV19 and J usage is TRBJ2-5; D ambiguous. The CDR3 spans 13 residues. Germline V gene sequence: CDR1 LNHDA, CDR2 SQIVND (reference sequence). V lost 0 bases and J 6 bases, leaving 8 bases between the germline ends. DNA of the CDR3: TGTGCCAGTAGTATAGAGTCGAGGCAGACCCAGTACTTC. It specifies CASSIESRQTQYF.

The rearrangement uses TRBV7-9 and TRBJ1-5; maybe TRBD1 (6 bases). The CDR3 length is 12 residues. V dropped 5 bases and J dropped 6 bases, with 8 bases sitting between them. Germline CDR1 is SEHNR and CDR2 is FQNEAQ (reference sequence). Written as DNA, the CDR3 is TGTGCCAGCAGCCGCAGGGGTCAGCCCCAGCATTTT. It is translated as CASSRRGQPQHF.

CDR3 in amino acids: CSVEETGGSYNEQFF. The CDR3 DNA follows: TGCAGCGTTGAAGAGACAGGGGGTTCCTACAATGAGCAGTTCTTC. This chain uses TRBV29-1 with TRBJ2-1; 9 nucleotides align to TRBD1. V lost 0 bases, J lost 1 base, and 1 base stayed unmatched. Looked up from germline, CDR1 is SQVTM and CDR2 is ANQGSEA. The CDR3 length is 15 residues.

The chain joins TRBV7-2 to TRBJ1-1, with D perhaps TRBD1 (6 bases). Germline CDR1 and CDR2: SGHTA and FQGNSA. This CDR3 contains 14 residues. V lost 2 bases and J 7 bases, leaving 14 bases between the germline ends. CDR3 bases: TGTGCCAGCAGCTTATACCAGGGACAAGGTGAAGCTTTCTTT. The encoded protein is CASSLYQGQGEAFF.

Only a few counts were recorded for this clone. The CDR3 sequence is CASSQSRDQPQHF. The CDR3 DNA sequence: TGTGCCAGCAGCCAATCCCGGGATCAGCCCCAGCATTTT. The rearrangement joins TRBV16 to TRBJ1-5; no clear D. The CDR3 is made up of 13 amino acids. Trimming took off 0 bases at V and 5 bases at J, with 5 bases between the two ends. Germline lookup yields CDR1 KGHSY and CDR2 FQNENV.

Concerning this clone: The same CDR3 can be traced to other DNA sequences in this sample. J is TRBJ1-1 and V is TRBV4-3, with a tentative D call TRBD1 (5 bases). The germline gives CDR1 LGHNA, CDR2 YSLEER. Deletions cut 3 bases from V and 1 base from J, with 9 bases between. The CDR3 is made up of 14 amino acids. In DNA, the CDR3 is TGCGCCAGCAGCCAGGACACAGGGAACACTGAAGCTTTCTTT. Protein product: CASSQDTGNTEAFF.

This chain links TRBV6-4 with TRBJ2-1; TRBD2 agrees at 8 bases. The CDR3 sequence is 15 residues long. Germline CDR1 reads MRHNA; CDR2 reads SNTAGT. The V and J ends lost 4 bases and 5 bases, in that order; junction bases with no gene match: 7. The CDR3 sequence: CASSGDLAGNNEQFF. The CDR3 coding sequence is TGTGCCAGCAGTGGGGATTTAGCGGGGAACAATGAGCAGTTCTTC.